The 15 T cell receptor beta chains below come from one sample, sequenced in a study of T cell repertoires in cytomegalovirus infection. TCRdb re-called the reads through MiXCR, storing one row per CDR3 protein. Of some 300,000 distinct CDR3 sequences listed, about 9.2% are singletons. The sequencing input was PBMCs. These receptors were taken from a human donor in good health (CMV status not recorded). Some clones in this sample may be carry-over from other donors' samples.

This clonotype was counted ten times or more. This chain connects TRBV11-3 to TRBJ2-3; 13 bases fit TRBD2. Germline CDR1 reads SGHNT; CDR2 reads YENEEA. The CDR3 length is 16 residues. The V gene end was trimmed by 4 bases and the J gene end by 1 base; junction bases not matched to a gene: 2. The CDR3 region has the DNA TGTGCCAGCAGCTACGGACTAGCGGGAGGCACAGATACGCAGTATTTT. It codes for CASSYGLAGGTDTQYF.

This clonotype has ten or more counts. The chain has TRBV7-3 and TRBJ1-1; D gene unclear. Per germline, CDR1 SGHTA and CDR2 FQGTGA. Between the trimmed V and J ends, which lost 7 bases and 14 bases, there was a span of 14 bases. There are 10 residues in the CDR3. The CDR3 region has the DNA TGTGCCAGCAACTCAAGGGCCCCCTTCTTT. Amino acid sequence: CASNSRAPFF.

The chain has TRBV15 and TRBJ2-1, with a tentative D call TRBD2 (7 bases). CDR3 length: 14 amino acids. CDR1 LNHNV and CDR2 YYDKDF come from the germline V gene (reference sequence). Trimming took 2 bases from V and 9 from J, leaving 14 bases between them. The CDR3 reads CATSRSRGASEQFF. CDR3 bases: TGTGCCACCAGCAGATCCCGGGGGGCCTCTGAGCAGTTCTTC.

This clonotype was picked up many times. This sequence joins TRBV7-2 and TRBJ1-5, with TRBD1 matching 9 bases. The V gene's germline CDR1 is SGHTA and CDR2 FQGNSA. The CDR3 spans 13 residues. V gave up 4 bases and J gave up 7 bases; unmatched junction bases: 2. CDR3 sequence: CASSYRGQQPQHF. In DNA, the CDR3 is TGTGCCAGCAGCTACAGGGGGCAGCAGCCCCAGCATTTT.

This clonotype has at least ten counts. The chain carries TRBV7-8 and TRBJ2-1; no definite D call. V lost 5 bases and J 3 bases, leaving 11 bases between the germline ends. Germline values: CDR1 SGHVS, CDR2 FQNEAQ. CDR3 length equals 14 residues. This CDR3 reads CASSGHSSYNEQFF. Written as DNA, the CDR3 is TGTGCCAGCAGCGGCCATTCCAGCTACAATGAGCAGTTCTTC.

This clonotype was detected ten times or more. J is TRBJ2-1 and V is TRBV19; TRBD2 might be the D (6 bases). The CDR3 spans 15 residues. The V gene's germline CDR1 is LNHDA and CDR2 SQIVND (reference sequence). The germline V and J ends were trimmed by 6 bases and 0 bases, with 12 bases remaining between them. CDR3 DNA sequence: TGTGCCAGTAGAGGGAGGCGGAGCTCCTACAATGAGCAGTTCTTC. It is translated as CASRGRRSSYNEQFF.

This clonotype was seen a few times. The chain recombines TRBV20-1 with TRBJ2-5; TRBD1 is a possible D gene (5 bases). V shed 4 bases and J shed 4 bases, with 7 bases lying between them. Germline CDR1 is DFQATT and CDR2 is SNEGSKA (reference sequence). This CDR3 has 11 residues. The CDR3 sequence: CSAIRAETQYF. CDR3 bases: TGCAGTGCTATCAGGGCAGAGACCCAGTACTTC.

There are many counts of this clonotype. The rearrangement joins TRBV5-1 to TRBJ1-6; 9 bases fit TRBD1. Losses at the gene ends were 4 bases for V and 1 base for J; bases not matched to a gene: 3. Germline V gene sequence: CDR1 SGHRS, CDR2 YFSETQ. CDR3 length: 16 amino acids. The CDR3 coding sequence is TGCGCCAGCAGCAGCGACAGGGGGTCCTATAATTCACCCCTCCACTTT. This encodes CASSSDRGSYNSPLHF.

This rearrangement joins TRBV3-1 to TRBJ2-2; D is unclear. This CDR3 has 13 residues. Germline V gene lookup returns CDR1 LGHDT and CDR2 YNNKEL (reference sequence). The germline V and J ends were trimmed by 11 bases and 1 base, with 11 bases remaining between them. CDR3 nucleotides: TGTGCCGGCTCTAACAGGAACACCGGGGAGCTGTTTTTT. It specifies CAGSNRNTGELFF.

There are many counts of this clonotype. V gene TRBV20-1 combines with J gene TRBJ1-4, with D possibly matching TRBD1 (5 bases). Trimming took 1 base from V and 4 from J, leaving 16 bases between them. The CDR3 covers 16 residues. The germline CDR1 and CDR2 sequences are DFQATT and SNEGSKA (reference sequence). The CDR3 nucleotides are TGCAGTGCTAGAGGCCTGGGCGGGACGGATAATGAAAAACTGTTTTTT. Translating gives CSARGLGGTDNEKLFF.

This clonotype was counted at least ten times. This rearrangement joins TRBV5-5 to TRBJ2-7; D not resolved. V was shortened by 2 bases and J by 0 bases, with 6 bases between the two germline ends. Germline CDR1 is SGHKS and CDR2 is YYEKEE (reference sequence). This CDR3 is 13 amino acids long. CDR3 sequence: CASSLTGSYEQYV. The CDR3 DNA sequence: TGTGCCAGCAGCTTAACGGGCTCCTACGAGCAGTACGTC.

The chain joins TRBV6-1 to TRBJ2-1, with 11 bases that match TRBD1. Germline V gene sequence: CDR1 MNHNS, CDR2 SASEGT. This CDR3 is 15 amino acids long. The J segment lost 4 bases and the V segment lost 6 bases, leaving 5 bases of the junction unmatched. CDR3 DNA: TGTGCCAGCAGAACGGGACAGGGGGAGTACAATGAGCAGTTCTTC. It is translated as CASRTGQGEYNEQFF.

This clonotype was recorded many times. V is TRBV27 and J is TRBJ1-6; maybe TRBD1 (6 bases). CDR1 and CDR2 from the germline V gene are MNHEY and SMNVEV (reference sequence). This CDR3 contains 16 residues. Trimming removed 4 bases at V and 4 bases at J, with 14 bases between. The CDR3, as DNA: TGTGCCAGCAGTTCCTCAGGGGATCTGTATAATTCACCCCTCCACTTT. Amino acid sequence: CASSSSGDLYNSPLHF.

This clonotype was counted at least ten times. The chain employs TRBV3-1 and TRBJ1-1; the D is unclear. The CDR3 is 15 amino acids. From germline, CDR1 is LGHDT and CDR2 YNNKEL (reference sequence). The V end lost 0 bases, the J end lost 4 bases, and 12 bases lay between the germline ends. Written as DNA, the CDR3 is TGTGCCAGCAGCCAAGAACCTAGAACCCGCACTGAAGCTTTCTTT. It encodes CASSQEPRTRTEAFF.

This clonotype occurred many times. The V gene is TRBV20-1, the J gene TRBJ2-3; 9 positions agree with TRBD2. The CDR3 extends over 16 amino acids. The V and J ends lost 1 base and 2 bases, in that order; junction bases with no gene match: 7. Germline loops: CDR1 DFQATT, CDR2 SNEGSKA (reference sequence). In DNA, the CDR3 is TGCAGTGCTAGAGGCCTGGCTAGCGGGGACACAGATACGCAGTATTTT. Translating gives CSARGLASGDTDTQYF.